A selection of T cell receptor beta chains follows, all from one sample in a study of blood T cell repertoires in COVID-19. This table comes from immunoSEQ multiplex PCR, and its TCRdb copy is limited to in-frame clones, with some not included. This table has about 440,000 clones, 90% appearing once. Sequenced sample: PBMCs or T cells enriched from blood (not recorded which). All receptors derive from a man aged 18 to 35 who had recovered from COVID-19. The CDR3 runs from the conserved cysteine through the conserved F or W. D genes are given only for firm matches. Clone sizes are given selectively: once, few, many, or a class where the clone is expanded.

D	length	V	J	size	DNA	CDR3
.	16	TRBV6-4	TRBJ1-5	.	TGTGCCAGCAGGGATTACCAGGGAAGGAACAATCAGCCCCAGCATTTT	CASRDYQGRNNQPQHF
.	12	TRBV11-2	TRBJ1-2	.	TGTGCCAGCAGCTCGGTTCCCTATGGCTACACCTTC	CASSSVPYGYTF
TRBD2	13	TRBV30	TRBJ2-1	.	TGTGCCTGGAGGCATAGCGGGGTCAATGAGCAGTTCTTC	CAWRHSGVNEQFF
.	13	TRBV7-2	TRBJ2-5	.	TGTGCCAGCAGCCCGGACAACCAAGAGACCCAGTACTTC	CASSPDNQETQYF
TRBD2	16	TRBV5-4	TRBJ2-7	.	TGTGCCAGCAGCCCCTATAGGACTAGCGGGAGTTACGAGCAGTACTTC	CASSPYRTSGSYEQYF
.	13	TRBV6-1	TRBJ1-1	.	TGTGCCAGCAGTGAAGCCGGAGGCACTGAAGCTTTCTTT	CASSEAGGTEAFF
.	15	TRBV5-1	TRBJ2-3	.	TGCGCCAGCAGCTTAGGCAGGCAAAGCACAGATACGCAGTATTTT	CASSLGRQSTDTQYF
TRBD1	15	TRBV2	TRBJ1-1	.	TGTGCCAGCAGTGTTCAGGGGGCCGTGAACACTGAAGCTTTCTTT	CASSVQGAVNTEAFF
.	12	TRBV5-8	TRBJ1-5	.	TGTGCCAGCAGCCAGGACAGCCAGCCCCAGCATTTT	CASSQDSQPQHF
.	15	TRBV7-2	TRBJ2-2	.	TGTGCCAGCAGCTTAGGCCTAGGCAGTCCCGGGGAGCTGTTTTTT	CASSLGLGSPGELFF
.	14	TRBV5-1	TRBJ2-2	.	TGCGCCAGCAGCTTGCCCAGGGACACCGGGGAGCTGTTTTTT	CASSLPRDTGELFF
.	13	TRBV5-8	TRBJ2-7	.	TGTGCCAGCAGCTTCGTTCGGGCGGGGGAGCAGTACTTC	CASSFVRAGEQYF
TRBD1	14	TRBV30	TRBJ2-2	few	TGTGCCTGGAGTGTCAGGGGGTACACCGGGGAGCTGTTTTTT	CAWSVRGYTGELFF
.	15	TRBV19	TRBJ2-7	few	TGTGCCAGTAGTGAAATCGGTGGCAGGGGCTACGAGCAGTACTTC	CASSEIGGRGYEQYF
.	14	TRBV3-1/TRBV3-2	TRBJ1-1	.	TGTGCCAGCAGCCAAGCGTACAGGAACACTGAAGCTTTCTTT	CASSQAYRNTEAFF
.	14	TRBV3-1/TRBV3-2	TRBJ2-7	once	TGTGCCAGCGCGAGGCGGGACGGGGGCTACGAGCAGTACTTC	CASARRDGGYEQYF
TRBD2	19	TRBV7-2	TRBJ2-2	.	TGTGCCAGCAGCATCCAGACAGGGACTAGCGGGAGAGTCGCCGGGGAGCTGTTTTTT	CASSIQTGTSGRVAGELFF
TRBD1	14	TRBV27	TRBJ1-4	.	TGTGCCAGCAGTACCCGGGACAGGGGTGAAAAACTGTTTTTT	CASSTRDRGEKLFF
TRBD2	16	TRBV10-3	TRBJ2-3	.	TGTGCCATCAGTGAGGGGGGACTAGCTGTTACAGATACGCAGTATTTT	CAISEGGLAVTDTQYF
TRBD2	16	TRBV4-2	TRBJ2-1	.	TGTGCCAGCAGCCAAGTTACTAGCGGGAAGAGGGGTGAGCAGTTCTTC	CASSQVTSGKRGEQFF